This T cell receptor (beta chain) appears in the sequencing data of a study of post-analysis software for immune sequencing data. Study information: The courses of disease that were included comprised relapsing-remitting, secondary progressive and progressive-relapsing multiple sclerosis.

Unique molecular identifiers were present in the TCR beta cDNA libraries. TCRdb redid the calling of the PCR reads with MiXCR, one entry per CDR3 protein. This sample has 600,000 to 750,000 distinct CDR3 sequences, with about 60% found just once. This clonotype was picked up a small number of times. Its specificity is unknown. The CDR3 runs 15 residues. The V end lost 2 bases, the J end lost 0 bases, and 5 bases lay between the germline ends. Findings and caveats of the study: When the samples were clustered directly with F measure, those that had been prepared in the same batch showed strong co-clustering. Controls showed lower frequencies than patients for 5 or 6 TRBV segments, and TRBV5-6, TRBV5-1 and TRBV20-1 were among these.

The chain joins TRBV12-3 or TRBV12-4 to TRBJ1-6, with D unclear. The sequencing sample was made of blood. The sequence was collected from a girl aged 2 to 9 with multiple sclerosis. The CDR3 region is CASSLQSSYNSPLHF. For the CDR3, the DNA is TGTGCCAGCAGTTTACAGAGCTCCTATAATTCACCCCTCCACTTT.